A selection of T cell receptor beta chains follows, all from one sample in a study of cytomegalovirus exposure and HLA in healthy donors. Some clones are missing from TCRdb's copy, which holds only in-frame ones; the method was immunoSEQ multiplex PCR. The table records 200,000 or so clones, approximately 84% of them present only once. Sequencing was performed on PBMCs. These receptors were obtained from a man younger than 35 in good health and CMV-seropositive. CDR3s include the opening cysteine and the closing phenylalanine or tryptophan. A D gene is named only where the DNA matches it firmly. Clone size, where shown, is once, few, many, or a class for clones that have expanded.

D gene | J gene | clone size | V gene | CDR3 protein | CDR3 DNA
TRBD2 | TRBJ2-2 | NA | TRBV27 | CASSLAAGLAGEGGELFF | TGTGCCAGCAGTTTAGCGGCGGGACTAGCGGGAGAAGGAGGGGAGCTGTTTTTT
TRBD1 | TRBJ1-1 | once | TRBV28 | CASSQTGTGVTEAFF | TGTGCCAGCAGCCAAACCGGGACAGGGGTCACTGAAGCTTTCTTT
NA | TRBJ1-1 | NA | TRBV4-2 | CASSHVDRDLRAFF | TGTGCCAGCAGCCACGTAGACAGAGATTTGCGGGCTTTCTTT
NA | TRBJ1-4 | NA | TRBV7-9 | CASTIRRAGSNEKLFF | TGTGCCAGCACCATTCGGAGGGCAGGGTCTAATGAAAAACTGTTTTTT
NA | TRBJ1-4 | NA | TRBV5-4 | CASSLAPEDYVGRTF | TGTGCCAGCAGCTTGGCCCCCGAAGATTACGTGGGGCGAACTTTT
TRBD1 | TRBJ1-1 | many | TRBV7-2 | CASSGQGPGTEAFF | TGTGCCAGCAGCGGACAGGGCCCGGGGACTGAAGCTTTCTTT
NA | TRBJ2-2 | NA | TRBV9 | CASSVGAGWNAGELFF | TGTGCCAGCAGCGTAGGGGCGGGATGGAATGCCGGGGAGCTGTTTTTT
NA | TRBJ2-3 | NA | TRBV27 | CASSLASRYTQYF | TGTGCCAGCAGTTTAGCTAGCAGGTATACGCAGTATTTT
TRBD2 | TRBJ2-7 | NA | TRBV5-5 | CASSSVGTSGTTYEQYF | TGTGCCAGCAGCTCTGTCGGGACTAGCGGGACCACCTACGAGCAGTACTTC
TRBD2 | TRBJ2-5 | NA | TRBV6-5 | CASSLSGRGEETQYF | TGTGCCAGCAGTCTTAGCGGGAGGGGGGAAGAGACCCAGTACTTC
TRBD1 | TRBJ2-7 | NA | TRBV4-3 | CASSQDRGQGASEQYF | TGCGCCAGCAGCCAAGATCGAGGACAGGGGGCTTCCGAGCAGTACTTC
NA | TRBJ1-1 | NA | TRBV10-3 | CAIRGDKGGTEAFF | TGTGCCATACGGGGTGACAAAGGGGGCACTGAAGCTTTCTTT
NA | TRBJ2-7 | NA | TRBV7-9 | CASSQQGRDYEQYF | TGTGCCAGCAGCCAACAGGGAAGGGACTACGAGCAGTACTTC
TRBD2 | TRBJ2-7 | NA | TRBV4-3 | CASSRRAGTSGPYEQYF | TGCGCCAGCAGCCGTAGAGCCGGGACTAGCGGACCCTACGAGCAGTACTTC
NA | TRBJ2-2 | NA | TRBV2 | CAVGGAGSPANTGELFF | TGTGCCGTCGGTGGTGCGGGTTCCCCCGCGAACACCGGGGAGCTGTTTTTT
NA | TRBJ2-7 | NA | TRBV11-3 | CASSLYMGGEQYF | TGTGCCAGCAGCTTATATATGGGGGGTGAGCAGTACTTC
TRBD2 | TRBJ2-1 | NA | TRBV25-1 | CASSEARTSLVDEQFF | TGTGCCAGCAGTGAAGCCCGGACTAGTCTGGTCGATGAGCAGTTCTTC
TRBD2 | TRBJ2-1 | few | TRBV18 | CASSPLSGLARNEQFF | TGTGCCAGCTCACCACTATCTGGACTAGCTCGGAATGAGCAGTTCTTC
TRBD1 | TRBJ1-4 | NA | TRBV4-3 | CASSQTGSYEKLFF | TGCGCCAGCAGCCAGACAGGGAGCTATGAAAAACTGTTTTTT
NA | TRBJ2-4 | NA | TRBV28 | CASSPTQAKNIQYF | TGTGCCAGCAGTCCCACCCAGGCCAAAAACATTCAGTACTTC
NA | TRBJ2-3 | NA | TRBV5-6 | CASSPGRTAQYF | TGTGCCAGCAGCCCTGGGAGGACGGCGCAGTATTTT
TRBD2 | TRBJ2-1 | NA | TRBV6-5 | CASSLAGGPYNEQFF | TGTGCCAGCAGCCTAGCGGGAGGGCCGTACAATGAGCAGTTCTTC
NA | TRBJ2-1 | NA | TRBV11-2 | CASSATDNEQFF | TGTGCCAGCAGCGCGACTGACAATGAGCAGTTCTTC
NA | TRBJ2-1 | NA | TRBV27 | CASSLYPFNEQFF | TGTGCCAGCAGTTTATATCCCTTTAATGAGCAGTTCTTC
TRBD1 | TRBJ2-3 | NA | TRBV2 | CASSEGLGQGTDTQYF | TGTGCCAGCAGTGAAGGGTTGGGACAGGGTACAGATACGCAGTATTTT
TRBD1 | TRBJ1-2 | NA | TRBV29-1 | CSVELGGQGGNYGYTF | TGCAGCGTTGAACTCGGGGGACAGGGGGGAAACTATGGCTACACCTTC
TRBD1 | TRBJ2-7 | NA | TRBV6-1 | CASSEPGQGTYEQYF | TGTGCCAGCAGTGAACCCGGACAGGGCACCTACGAGCAGTACTTC
TRBD1 | TRBJ2-5 | NA | TRBV11-2 | CASSTLLQGAGETQYF | TGTGCCAGCAGCACCCTTCTACAGGGGGCGGGTGAGACCCAGTACTTC
NA | TRBJ2-7 | NA | TRBV4-3 | CASSPTSGYTYEQYF | TGCGCCAGCAGCCCGACATCAGGGTATACCTACGAGCAGTACTTC
TRBD1 | TRBJ1-3 | NA | TRBV9 | CASTNRDRGGNTIYF | TGTGCCAGCACCAACCGGGACAGGGGTGGAAACACCATATATTTT
TRBD2 | TRBJ2-5 | NA | TRBV27 | CASSWGSGRTQTQYF | TGTGCCAGCAGTTGGGGTAGCGGGAGGACGCAGACCCAGTACTTC
TRBD1 | TRBJ1-1 | NA | TRBV27 | CASSLWGQRTEAFF | TGTGCCAGCAGTTTATGGGGACAGAGGACAGAAGCTTTCTTT
NA | TRBJ1-3 | NA | TRBV6-1 | CASAQGVRGNTIYF | TGTGCCAGCGCACAGGGTGTGCGCGGAAACACCATATATTTT
TRBD1 | TRBJ2-2 | NA | TRBV28 | CASSPQGAGTGELFF | TGTGCCAGCAGTCCGCAGGGGGCGGGCACCGGGGAGCTGTTTTTT
TRBD1 | TRBJ2-7 | NA | TRBV5-1 | CASSLAQGAIAYEQYF | TGCGCCAGCAGCTTGGCTCAGGGGGCCATTGCCTACGAGCAGTACTTC
NA | TRBJ2-1 | NA | TRBV10-3 | CAISRDFYNEQFF | TGTGCCATCAGCCGGGACTTCTACAATGAGCAGTTCTTC
TRBD1 | TRBJ1-4 | NA | TRBV28 | CASSSPGQGHEKLFF | TGTGCCAGCAGTTCACCGGGACAGGGTCATGAAAAACTGTTTTTT
NA | TRBJ2-2 | NA | TRBV4-2 | CASSQGERLHTGELFF | TGTGCCAGCAGCCAAGGGGAGCGACTACACACCGGGGAGCTGTTTTTT
NA | TRBJ1-1 | NA | TRBV30 | CAWSGGNPVAEAFF | TGTGCCTGGAGTGGAGGGAACCCCGTGGCTGAAGCTTTCTTT
TRBD1 | TRBJ2-2 | NA | TRBV5-3 | CARSFGQAGELFF | TGTGCCAGAAGCTTTGGACAGGCCGGGGAGCTGTTTTTT
NA | TRBJ2-7 | NA | TRBV11-1 | CASSLAPGDFYEQYF | TGTGCCAGCAGCTTAGCGCCAGGGGATTTTTACGAGCAGTACTTC
NA | TRBJ2-5 | NA | TRBV29-1 | CSVQGWETQYF | TGCAGCGTTCAGGGATGGGAGACCCAGTACTTC
TRBD1 | TRBJ2-7 | NA | TRBV7-8 | CASSGKWGQGHEQYF | TGTGCCAGCAGCGGCAAATGGGGACAGGGCCACGAGCAGTACTTC
TRBD2 | TRBJ2-7 | NA | TRBV4-2 | CASSQDLERDYEQYF | TGTGCCAGCAGCCAAGATCTTGAGCGGGACTACGAGCAGTACTTC
TRBD2 | TRBJ2-1 | NA | TRBV6-4 | CASSGSREGEQFF | TGTGCCAGCAGTGGGTCGCGGGAGGGAGAGCAGTTCTTC
NA | TRBJ2-3 | NA | TRBV14 | CASSLTGTDTQYF | TGTGCCAGCAGCCTTACAGGCACAGATACGCAGTATTTT
TRBD1 | TRBJ1-1 | NA | TRBV13 | CASSLGGQGDTEAFF | TGTGCCAGCAGCTTAGGGGGACAGGGGGACACTGAAGCTTTCTTT
NA | TRBJ2-2 | few | TRBV5-4 | CASSLAGRTGELFF | TGTGCCAGCAGCTTGGCGGGGAGAACCGGGGAGCTGTTTTTT
NA | TRBJ1-2 | medium-sized | TRBV6-5 | CATLVGGGYGYTF | TGTGCCACCCTCGTAGGGGGGGGCTATGGCTACACCTTC
NA | TRBJ2-2 | NA | TRBV28 | CASSSPGMIPNTGELFF | TGTGCCAGCAGTTCTCCCGGTATGATACCGAACACCGGGGAGCTGTTTTTT
TRBD2 | TRBJ2-2 | once | TRBV7-7 | CASSPQLAGNGELFF | TGTGCCAGCAGCCCACAGCTAGCGGGAAACGGGGAGCTGTTTTTT
NA | TRBJ2-5 | NA | TRBV6-5 | CASSYPYGVAQYF | TGTGCCAGCAGTTACCCATACGGGGTGGCCCAGTACTTC
NA | TRBJ2-7 | NA | TRBV6-5 | CASSPGPTGIEQYF | TGTGCCAGCAGTCCGGGGCCTACAGGGATCGAGCAGTACTTC
NA | TRBJ1-3 | NA | TRBV7-2 | CASSLVPDSGNTIYF | TGTGCCAGCAGCTTAGTGCCAGACTCTGGAAACACCATATATTTT
TRBD2 | TRBJ2-3 | NA | TRBV27 | CASSARTSGWTDTQYF | TGTGCCAGCAGTGCTCGGACTAGCGGGTGGACAGATACGCAGTATTTT
TRBD1 | TRBJ2-3 | NA | TRBV4-3 | CASSQESHQGADTQYF | TGCGCCAGCAGCCAAGAGTCCCATCAGGGGGCAGATACGCAGTATTTT
TRBD1 | TRBJ1-3 | NA | TRBV18 | CASSFRQGALSGNTIYF | TGTGCCAGCTCATTCAGACAGGGGGCTTTGTCTGGAAACACCATATATTTT
TRBD2 | TRBJ2-3 | NA | TRBV7-6 | CASSSPSGSQGDTQYF | TGTGCCAGCAGCTCCCCAAGCGGGAGCCAAGGAGATACGCAGTATTTT
TRBD1 | TRBJ1-5 | NA | TRBV6-1 | CASKGQGMRQPQHF | TGTGCCAGCAAAGGACAGGGGATGAGGCAGCCCCAGCATTTT